The clone carrying this T cell receptor (beta chain) occurred a few times. Losses at the gene ends were 5 bases for V and 12 bases for J; bases not matched to a gene: 6. There are 10 residues in the CDR3. Germline V gives CDR1 DFQATT, CDR2 SNEGSKA (reference sequence). This sample was taken from a study of shared clonotypes between healthy human individuals. Generated by immunoSEQ multiplex PCR, the TCRdb table keeps only in-frame clones and is missing some. The table records approximately 500,000 clones, roughly 80% of them present only once. This sequence originates from a woman between 40 and 55 years old in good health. Some clones in this sample may be carry-over from other donors' samples. The sequencing sample was made of PBMCs. The gene calls are TRBV20-1 and TRBJ1-2; 7 bases align to TRBD1. In DNA, the CDR3 is TGCAGTGCTGGGGGACAGACCAACACCTTC. Its protein is CSAGGQTNTF.